This T cell receptor beta chain is drawn from a study of T-cell reconstitution after alpha-beta-depleted transplantation in children. In this sample, this clonotype turned up many times. Unique molecular identifiers were built into the TCRbeta library. Each CDR3 protein is one row after TCRdb ran MiXCR on the PCR reads. Counted here are 200,000 to 250,000 distinct CDR3 sequences, under 13% occurring once; the ten biggest clones make up under 30%. Germline loops: CDR1 SGHVS, CDR2 FNYEAQ. The V and J ends lost 3 bases and 6 bases respectively, with 17 bases between them. The length of the CDR3 is 15 residues.

The specimen comprised PBMCs, sampled before TCRalphabeta/CD19-depleted stem cell transplant. The rearrangement joins TRBV7-6 to TRBJ1-2, with D possibly TRBD1 on 5 matching bases. The source is a child in the first two years of life with acute myeloid leukemia, due to receive a stem cell transplant. Here the CDR3 DNA reads TGTGCCAGCAGCTTGGTACCAGGGTTGAGTGATGGCTACACCTTC. Protein sequence: CASSLVPGLSDGYTF. Complete variable domain (other parts from reference TRBV7-6 and TRBJ1-2): GAGVSQSPRYKVTKRGQDVALRCDPISGHVSLYWYRQALGQGPEFLTYFNYEAQQDKSGLPNDRFSAERPEGSISTLTIQRTEQRDSAMYRCASSLVPGLSDGYTFGSGTRLTVV.